The next 14 T cell receptor beta chains were all read from a single sample in a study of blood T cell repertoires in COVID-19. Using immunoSEQ multiplex PCR, the repertoire was profiled, and TCRdb retains in-frame clones only, with some absent. Seen here are under 350,000 clones, roughly nine tenths observed once, and the top ten hold under 2.5%. The source material was PBMCs or T cells enriched from blood (not recorded which). The source of these receptors is a woman in her sixties who had recovered from COVID-19.

This sequence joins TRBV25-1 and TRBJ1-1; the match to TRBD1 covers 7 bases. The CDR3 length is 15 residues. V dropped 2 bases and J dropped 1; count of bases not matched to a gene: 4. CDR1 is MGHDK and CDR2 is SYGVNS in the germline V gene. DNA of the CDR3: TGTGCCAGCAGTGAACCGGGACAGAGGAACACTGAAGCTTTCTTT. Its protein product is CASSEPGQRNTEAFF.

The rearrangement uses TRBV19 and TRBJ2-1; perhaps TRBD1 as D (6 bases). Germline-derived CDR1 and CDR2 are LNHDA and SQIVND (reference sequence). Trimming stripped 3 bases from V and 9 bases from J, with 18 bases between. The CDR3 runs to 15 residues. Here the CDR3 DNA reads TGTGCCAGTAGTATGCTAGCAGCAGGGGTTGGTGAGCAGTTCTTC. It is translated as CASSMLAAGVGEQFF. The variable domain in full, with the rest retrieved from reference TRBV19 and TRBJ2-1, is DGGITQSPKYLFRKEGQNVTLSCEQNLNHDAMYWYRQDPGQGLRLIYYSQIVNDFQKGDIAEGYSVSREKKESFPLTVTSAQKNPTAFYLCASSMLAAGVGEQFFGPGTRLTVL.

V is TRBV6-5 and J is TRBJ2-1, with 8 bases that match TRBD1. The CDR3 consists of 14 residues. V shed 6 bases, J shed 5 bases, and the junction held 6 bases outside the gene matches. Germline V CDR1 and CDR2: MNHEY, SVGAGI. CDR3 sequence (DNA): TGTGCCAGCAGCCCGGGGACAGGTAACAATGAGCAGTTCTTC. Protein sequence: CASSPGTGNNEQFF.

The J gene is TRBJ2-3, the V gene TRBV7-2, with 10 bases aligning to TRBD2. V was clipped by 6 bases and J by 1 base; unmatched bases: 4. The CDR3 is made up of 15 amino acids. Germline CDR1 is SGHTA and CDR2 is FQGNSA. CDR3 DNA: TGTGCCAGCAGGTGGACTAGCGGAGGCACAGATACGCAGTATTTT. This sequence encodes CASRWTSGGTDTQYF. The complete variable domain, with remaining parts taken from reference TRBV7-2 and TRBJ2-3, reads GAGVSQSPSNKVTEKGKDVELRCDPISGHTALYWYRQSLGQGLEFLIYFQGNSAPDKSGLPSDRFSAERTGGSVSTLTIQRTQQEDSAVYLCASRWTSGGTDTQYFGPGTRLTVL.

V is TRBV27 and J is TRBJ2-7; tentative D call: TRBD2 (5 bases). Germline V gene sequence: CDR1 MNHEY, CDR2 SMNVEV (reference sequence). Trimming shortened V by 4 bases and J by 2 bases, and 12 bases separated the two germline ends. The CDR3 loop spans 14 amino acids. In nucleotides, the CDR3 is TGTGCCAGCAGTTGGTTGACTATGCCCTACGAGCAGTACTTC. Its protein is CASSWLTMPYEQYF.

The chain couples TRBV28 to TRBJ1-2; a possible D gene is TRBD1 (5 bases). The CDR3 is 13 amino acids. From germline, CDR1 is MDHEN and CDR2 SYDVKM. V was shortened by 6 bases and J by 2 bases, with 10 bases between the two germline ends. CDR3 residues: CASRTARNYGYTF. For the CDR3, the DNA is TGTGCCAGCAGGACAGCCCGAAACTATGGCTACACCTTC.

The rearrangement uses TRBV30 and TRBJ2-1, with 10 bases matching TRBD2. The CDR3 consists of 14 residues. Germline V gives CDR1 GTSNPN, CDR2 SVGIG (reference sequence). The ends lost 5 bases at V and 1 base at J; junction bases unmatched: 2. CDR3: CAWGGLASYNEQFF. The CDR3, as DNA: TGTGCCTGGGGGGGACTAGCGTCCTACAATGAGCAGTTCTTC.

The CDR3 is CASTPSSAYFEAFF. In nucleotides, the CDR3 is TGTGCCAGCACCCCATCCTCCGCCTATTTTGAAGCTTTCTTT. V is TRBV2 and J is TRBJ1-1, with D hard to call. Germline V gives CDR1 SNHLY, CDR2 FYNNEI. There are 14 residues in the CDR3. With 7 bases removed from V and 7 bases from J, the gap between germline ends came to 19 bases. The full variable domain, completed using reference TRBV2 and TRBJ1-1, is EPEVTQTPSHQVTQMGQEVILRCVPISNHLYFYWYRQILGQKVEFLVSFYNNEISEKSEIFDDQFSVERPDGSNFTLKIRSTKLEDSAMYFCASTPSSAYFEAFFGQGTRLTVV.

The chain is built from TRBV10-1 and TRBJ2-7, with 9 bases aligning to TRBD2. The CDR3 loop spans 13 amino acids. Per germline, CDR1 WNHNN and CDR2 SYGVQD (reference sequence). V was pared by 5 bases and J by 6 bases, with 5 bases of the junction left unmatched. CDR3 DNA sequence: TGCGCCAGCAGTTTTAGCGGGGGAGCCGAGCAGTACTTC. The encoded protein is CASSFSGGAEQYF.

This rearrangement joins TRBV6-5 to TRBJ1-4; 7 bases align to TRBD1. This CDR3 spans 16 amino acids. Germline trimming cut 0 bases from V and 7 bases from J; bases unmatched to any gene: 8. Germline-derived CDR1 and CDR2 are MNHEY and SVGAGI. In DNA, the CDR3 is TGTGCCAGCAGTTACTCGACGGGGAAGGGGGCTGAAAAACTGTTTTTT. The encoded protein is CASSYSTGKGAEKLFF.

The chain has TRBV23-1 and TRBJ2-1, with 9 bases matching TRBD1. TRBV23-1 is given ORF status, its function remaining uncertain. Unmatched junction bases numbered 15, after V lost 4 bases and J lost 5 bases. The CDR3 is made up of 18 amino acids. CDR3 coding DNA: TGCGCCAGCAGTCTCGCCCGCTTAACAGGGGGCGACGACAATGAGCAGTTCTTC. Translating gives CASSLARLTGGDDNEQFF.

The chain links TRBV5-1 to TRBJ2-1; TRBD1 matches 8 bases. Per germline, CDR1 SGHRS and CDR2 YFSETQ. J was trimmed by 1 base and V by 9 bases; bases with no gene match: 9. The CDR3 spans 15 residues. CDR3 nucleotides: TGCGCCACCGCCCGGGACAGGCCTTCCTACAATGAGCAGTTCTTC. Its translation: CATARDRPSYNEQFF.

The V and J genes are TRBV27 and TRBJ2-1; D might be TRBD2 (5 bases). The CDR3 runs to 15 residues. Trimming pared 5 bases from V and 0 bases from J, leaving 11 bases between. Germline V gives CDR1 MNHEY, CDR2 SMNVEV (reference sequence). CDR3 sequence reads: CASSPDWSSYNEQFF. The CDR3 DNA reads as TGTGCCAGCAGTCCGGACTGGAGCTCCTACAATGAGCAGTTCTTC.

Here the CDR3 reads CASSYVDRGPEQYF. Written as DNA, the CDR3 is TGTGCCAGCAGCTATGTGGACAGGGGGCCTGAGCAGTACTTC. V is TRBV3-1 (or the pseudogene TRBV3-2) and J is TRBJ2-7; 11 bases agree with TRBD1. The junction had 7 bases not matched to a gene; V was cut back by 5 bases and J by 7 bases. The CDR3 covers 14 residues. The germline V gene encodes CDR1 LGHDT and CDR2 YNNKEL (reference sequence).